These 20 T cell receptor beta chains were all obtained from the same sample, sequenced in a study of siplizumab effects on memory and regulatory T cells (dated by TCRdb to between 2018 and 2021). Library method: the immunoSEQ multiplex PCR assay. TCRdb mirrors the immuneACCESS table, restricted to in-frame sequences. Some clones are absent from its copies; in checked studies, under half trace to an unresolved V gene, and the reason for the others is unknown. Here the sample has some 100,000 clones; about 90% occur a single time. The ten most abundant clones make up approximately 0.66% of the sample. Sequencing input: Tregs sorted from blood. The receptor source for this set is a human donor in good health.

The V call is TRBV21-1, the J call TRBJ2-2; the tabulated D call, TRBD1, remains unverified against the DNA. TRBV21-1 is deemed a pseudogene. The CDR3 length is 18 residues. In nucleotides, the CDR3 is TGTGCCAGCAGCAAGCCCCTAAGGGACAGTCCGAACACCGGGGAGCTGTTTTTT. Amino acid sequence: CASSKPLRDSPNTGELFF.

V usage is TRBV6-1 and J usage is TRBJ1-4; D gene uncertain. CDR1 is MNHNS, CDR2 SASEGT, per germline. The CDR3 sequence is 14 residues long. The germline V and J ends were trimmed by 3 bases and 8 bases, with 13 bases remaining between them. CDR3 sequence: CASSEHFSVEKLFF. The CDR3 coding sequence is TGTGCCAGCAGTGAGCACTTTTCTGTGGAAAAACTGTTTTTT.

The CDR3 DNA reads TGTGCCAGCAGTGTTTGGACAGGGGTGGACACTGAAGCTTTCTTT. Its protein is CASSVWTGVDTEAFF. The rearrangement joins TRBV6-1 to TRBJ1-1; the match to TRBD1 covers 9 bases. The CDR3 contains 15 residues. The V segment lost 4 bases and the J segment 3 bases; nucleotides outside the gene matches: 6. Germline-derived CDR1 and CDR2 are MNHNS and SASEGT.

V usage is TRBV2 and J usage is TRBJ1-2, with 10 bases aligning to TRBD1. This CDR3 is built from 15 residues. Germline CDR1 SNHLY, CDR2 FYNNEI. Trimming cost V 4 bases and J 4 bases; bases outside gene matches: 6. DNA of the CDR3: TGTGCCAGCAGTGGGCGCCGGGACAGGGGCTATGGCTACACCTTC. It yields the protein CASSGRRDRGYGYTF.

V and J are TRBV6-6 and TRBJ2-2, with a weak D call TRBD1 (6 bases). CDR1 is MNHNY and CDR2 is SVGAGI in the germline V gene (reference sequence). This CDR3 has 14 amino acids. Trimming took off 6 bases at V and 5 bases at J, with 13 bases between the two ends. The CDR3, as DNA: TGTGCCAGCAGGAGGGACAACCCTACCGGGGAGCTGTTTTTT. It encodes CASRRDNPTGELFF.

The CDR3 region has the DNA TGTGCCAGCAGCTTATCAGGAGACAGGGTGATGTTCTTC. Protein sequence: CASSLSGDRVMFF. This chain joins TRBV7-9 and TRBJ2-1, with 7 bases fitting TRBD1. Germline-derived CDR1 and CDR2 are SEHNR and FQNEAQ (reference sequence). Germline trimming cut 2 bases from V and 15 bases from J; bases unmatched to any gene: 10. CDR3 length: 13 amino acids.

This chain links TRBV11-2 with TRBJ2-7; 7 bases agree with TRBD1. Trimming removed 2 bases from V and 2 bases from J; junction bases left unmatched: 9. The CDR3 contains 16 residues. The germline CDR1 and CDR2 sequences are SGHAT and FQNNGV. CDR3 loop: CASSLSTGWVTYEQYF. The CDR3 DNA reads TGTGCCAGCAGCTTATCGACAGGGTGGGTAACCTACGAGCAGTACTTC.

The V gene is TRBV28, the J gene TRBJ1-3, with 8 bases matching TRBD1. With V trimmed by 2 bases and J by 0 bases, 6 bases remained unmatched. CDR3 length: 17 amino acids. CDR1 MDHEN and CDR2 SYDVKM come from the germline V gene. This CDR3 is CASSLAGTGDSGNTIYF. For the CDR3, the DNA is TGTGCCAGCAGTTTAGCCGGGACAGGCGACTCTGGAAACACCATATATTTT.

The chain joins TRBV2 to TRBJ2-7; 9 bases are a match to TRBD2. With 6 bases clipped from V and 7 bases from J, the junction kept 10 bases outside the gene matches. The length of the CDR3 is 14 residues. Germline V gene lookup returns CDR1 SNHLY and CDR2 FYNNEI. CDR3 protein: CASRKVAGAGEQYF. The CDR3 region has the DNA TGTGCCAGCAGGAAGGTAGCGGGAGCTGGGGAGCAGTACTTC.

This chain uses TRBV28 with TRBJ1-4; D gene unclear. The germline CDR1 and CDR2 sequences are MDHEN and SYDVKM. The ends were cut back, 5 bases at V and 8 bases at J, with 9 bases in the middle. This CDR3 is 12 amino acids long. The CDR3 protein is CASSLGWEKLFF. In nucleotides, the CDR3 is TGTGCCAGCAGTCTCGGGTGGGAAAAACTGTTTTTT.

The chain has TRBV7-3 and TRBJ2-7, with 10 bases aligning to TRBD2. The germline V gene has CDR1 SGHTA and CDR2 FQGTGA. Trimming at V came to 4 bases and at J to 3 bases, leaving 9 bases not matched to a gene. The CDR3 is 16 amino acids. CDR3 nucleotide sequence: TGTGCCAGCAGCTACCGGCTTGGACTAGCGGTCTACGAGCAGTACTTC. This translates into CASSYRLGLAVYEQYF.

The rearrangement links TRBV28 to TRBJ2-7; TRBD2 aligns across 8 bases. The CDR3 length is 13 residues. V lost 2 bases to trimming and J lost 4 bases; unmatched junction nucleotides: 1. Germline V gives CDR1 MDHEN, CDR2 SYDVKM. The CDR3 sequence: CASSLGGRYEQYF. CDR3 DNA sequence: TGTGCCAGCAGTTTAGGCGGGAGGTACGAGCAGTACTTC.

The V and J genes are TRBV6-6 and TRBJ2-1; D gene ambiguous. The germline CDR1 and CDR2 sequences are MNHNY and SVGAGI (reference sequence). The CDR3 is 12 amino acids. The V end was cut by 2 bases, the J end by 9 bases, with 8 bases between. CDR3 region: CASSYVAVEQFF. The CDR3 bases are TGTGCCAGCAGTTACGTTGCTGTTGAGCAGTTCTTC.

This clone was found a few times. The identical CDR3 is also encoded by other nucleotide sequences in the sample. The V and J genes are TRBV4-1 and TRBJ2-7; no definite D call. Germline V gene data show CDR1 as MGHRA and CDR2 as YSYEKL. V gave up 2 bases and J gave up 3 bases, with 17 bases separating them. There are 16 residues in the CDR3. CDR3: CASSQFFAQLDYEQYF. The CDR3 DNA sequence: TGCGCCAGCAGCCAATTTTTTGCACAGCTTGACTACGAGCAGTACTTC.

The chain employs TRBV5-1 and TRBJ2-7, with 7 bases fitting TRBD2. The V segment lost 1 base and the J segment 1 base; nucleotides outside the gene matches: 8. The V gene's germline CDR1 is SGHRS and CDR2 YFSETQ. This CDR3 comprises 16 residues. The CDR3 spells CASSLTGGSGSYEQYF. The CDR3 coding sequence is TGCGCCAGCAGCTTGACTGGCGGGAGCGGGTCCTACGAGCAGTACTTC.

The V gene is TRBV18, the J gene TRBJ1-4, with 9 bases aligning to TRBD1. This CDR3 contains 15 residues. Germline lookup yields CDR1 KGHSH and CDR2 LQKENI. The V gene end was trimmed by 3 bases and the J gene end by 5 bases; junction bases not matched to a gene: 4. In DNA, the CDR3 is TGTGCCAGCTCACCCCGGGGACAGGGAAATGAAAAACTGTTTTTT. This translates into CASSPRGQGNEKLFF.

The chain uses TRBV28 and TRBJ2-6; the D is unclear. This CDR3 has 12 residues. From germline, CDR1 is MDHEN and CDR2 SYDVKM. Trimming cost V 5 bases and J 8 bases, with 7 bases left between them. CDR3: CASSLTPNVLTF. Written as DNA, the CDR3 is TGTGCCAGCAGTCTCACGCCCAACGTCCTGACTTTC.

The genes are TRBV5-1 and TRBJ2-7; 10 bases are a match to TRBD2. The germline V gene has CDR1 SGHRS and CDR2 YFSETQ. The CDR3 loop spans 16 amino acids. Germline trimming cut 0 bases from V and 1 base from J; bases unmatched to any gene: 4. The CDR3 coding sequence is TGCGCCAGCAGCTTGGGGCTAGCGGGAGAATCCTACGAGCAGTACTTC. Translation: CASSLGLAGESYEQYF. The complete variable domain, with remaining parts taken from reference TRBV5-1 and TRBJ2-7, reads KAGVTQTPRYLIKTRGQQVTLSCSPISGHRSVSWYQQTPGQGLQFLFEYFSETQRNKGNFPGRFSGRQFSNSRSEMNVSTLELGDSALYLCASSLGLAGESYEQYFGPGTRLTVT.

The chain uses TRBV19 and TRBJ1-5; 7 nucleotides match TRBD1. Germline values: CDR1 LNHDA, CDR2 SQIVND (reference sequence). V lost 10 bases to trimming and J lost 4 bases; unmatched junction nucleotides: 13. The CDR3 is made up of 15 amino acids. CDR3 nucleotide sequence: TGTGCCACCAAGTCTAGGGGGCTCGGGAATCAGCCCCAGCATTTT. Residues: CATKSRGLGNQPQHF. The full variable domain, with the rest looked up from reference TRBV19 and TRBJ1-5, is DGGITQSPKYLFRKEGQNVTLSCEQNLNHDAMYWYRQDPGQGLRLIYYSQIVNDFQKGDIAEGYSVSREKKESFPLTVTSAQKNPTAFYLCATKSRGLGNQPQHFGDGTRLSIL.

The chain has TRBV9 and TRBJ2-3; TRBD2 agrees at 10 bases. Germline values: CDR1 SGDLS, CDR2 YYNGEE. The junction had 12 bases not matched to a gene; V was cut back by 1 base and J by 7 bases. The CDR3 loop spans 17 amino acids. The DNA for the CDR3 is TGTGCCAGCAGCGTAACCGGGAGCGGGAGGGCACAGAATACGCAGTATTTT. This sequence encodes CASSVTGSGRAQNTQYF.